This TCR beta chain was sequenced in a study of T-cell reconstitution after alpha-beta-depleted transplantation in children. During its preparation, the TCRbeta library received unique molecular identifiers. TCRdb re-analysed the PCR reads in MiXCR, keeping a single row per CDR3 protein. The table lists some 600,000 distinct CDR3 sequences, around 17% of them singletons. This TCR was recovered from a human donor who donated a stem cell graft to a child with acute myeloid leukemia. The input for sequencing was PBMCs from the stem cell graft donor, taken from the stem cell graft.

The CDR3 DNA reads TGCAGTGCTAGAGAAGGGACAGGGACCTCTAATGAAAAACTGTTTTTT. Amino acids: CSAREGTGTSNEKLFF. The chain employs TRBV20-1 and TRBJ1-4; 9 nucleotides match TRBD1. In germline, CDR1 is DFQATT, CDR2 SNEGSKA (reference sequence). V was clipped by 0 bases and J by 3 bases; unmatched bases: 5. The CDR3 consists of 16 residues.